This T cell receptor (beta chain) was found in a study of shared clonotypes between healthy human individuals (dated by TCRdb to 2020 to 2022). In terms of the full investigation: A couple of women and a few men aged 18 to 49 years were included in the cohort. Per donor, three plates each were used for CD4 naive and CD4 memory, two for CD8 naive, and one for CD8 memory. To estimate repertoire size and how much clonotype sharing occurs between individuals, the study deeply sequenced the blood TCR repertoires of five healthy adults. To increase sequencing depth and limit assay-specific biases, different laboratories used diverse techniques to prepare libraries and sequence TCR repertoires. Leukapheresis yielded between about 0.85 and 9.5 billion PBMCs per donor.

Using the deep immunoSEQ assay, TCR CDR3 regions were amplified from genomic DNA by multiplex PCR. Genomic DNA extracted from each cell subset was distributed evenly over all wells of several immunoSEQ 96-well plates, and each plate served as one replicate. Each replicate PCR for sorted subsets received around 210 ng genomic DNA, equal to tens of thousands of T cell genomes. Purified libraries were measured with a Qubit 3.0 fluorometer, size-checked on a Bioanalyzer 2100, and measured again with the KAPA Library Quantification kit. Every immunoSEQ 96-well plate was sequenced on a separate single-read 150-cycle Illumina NextSeq 550 flow cell. In the paper's pipeline: Because the immunoSEQ output included only junctional sequences and no quality scores, the filtering could not be the same as the filtering used for full-length reads. Sequences were annotated with PyIR, a Python wrapper for IgBLAST v1.9, using IMGT germline references to assign V/J genes and CDR3. Any read was removed if the V/J assignment was weak (E-value above 1e-6), the CDR3 was missing, or the read contained stop codons, out-of-frame junctions, or ambiguous translated residues. V3J clonotypes were defined as sequences sharing an identical inferred V gene, J gene, and CDR3 amino acid sequence. Percentage overlap between repertoires was calculated by dividing the number of shared unique clonotypes by the size of the smaller repertoire. RTK rarefaction, the Chao1 estimator, and Recon v2.1 estimates of unobserved clonotypes were used to assess repertoire richness. Generation probabilities were computed with OLGA for all TCRbeta clonotypes obtained by the gDNA method from a few donors. In TCRdb, the immuneACCESS table is reduced to in-frame sequences with V and J assigned. These tables do not hold every clone; where another copy was compared, an unresolved V gene accounts for under half, and the others remain unexplained. Clone size and the V and J calls come from that table; the DNA yielded D and trimming. Here the sample has roughly 650,000 clones; more than 95% occur a single time. 0.057% of the sample comes from the top ten.

As concerns this clone: It lacks a known antigen. No much larger clonotype is one base removed from it; base qualities were not supplied. The identical CDR3 is also encoded by other nucleotide sequences in the sample.

CDR1 and CDR2, per the germline V gene, are MNHNS and SASEGT. The junction shows trimming of 1 base on V and 0 bases on J, plus 7 bases between the germline ends. Reading from cysteine to phenylalanine, the CDR3 counts 14 amino acids. The only DNA kept is the CDR3, 42 bases in frame from the first base. Study-wide conclusions, independent of this receptor: Pairwise subsampling indicated that sequencing depth was expected to affect the degree of clonotype sharing among donors. When a handful of donors were compared, the shared fraction of clonotypes was about 5% for naive CD4, roughly 3.4% for naive CD8, 2.3% for memory CD4, and 0.35% to 0.5% for memory CD8. Because the study included only a small number of donors, the genetic and exposure-history diversity represented was limited. Incomplete sequencing was indicated by rarefaction of sorted-subset datasets, despite the large sequencing depth. Sampling was restricted to blood, and TCR repertoires in tissues likely differ from the TCR repertoires found in blood. Higher generation probabilities were observed for clonotypes shared by all four sorted-subset donors than for non-shared clonotypes. Naive subsets generally had larger estimated clonotype richness than memory subsets.

Donors were healthy HIV-negative adults with no recently reported acute infections or vaccinations. Every donor was a Caucasian adult living in Nashville, Tennessee, USA. CD4+ T cells were enriched by magnetic negative selection; naive cells were then positively selected on CD45RA, and the negative fraction formed the memory subset. Blood was collected by leukapheresis, and PBMCs were isolated by Ficoll-Histopaque density gradient centrifugation and then cryopreserved in liquid nitrogen vapor phase. Analytical flow cytometry was used to check the purity and quantity of every magnetically sorted T cell population. Each sorted fraction had its genomic DNA isolated and then quantified by UV absorbance on a Nanodrop 2000c.

This receptor was taken from a woman aged 25 to 39 in good health. The rearranged chain carries TRBV6-1 and TRBJ2-7; a tentative D match to TRBD2 spans 6 bases. Input material: naive CD4+ T cells sorted from blood. What the cell subset or site label conveys for this sample: CD45RA+ positively selected. The DNA is TGTGCCAGCAGTGAAGGGGGAGGCTCCTACGAGCAGTACTTC. The translation is CASSEGGGSYEQYF.